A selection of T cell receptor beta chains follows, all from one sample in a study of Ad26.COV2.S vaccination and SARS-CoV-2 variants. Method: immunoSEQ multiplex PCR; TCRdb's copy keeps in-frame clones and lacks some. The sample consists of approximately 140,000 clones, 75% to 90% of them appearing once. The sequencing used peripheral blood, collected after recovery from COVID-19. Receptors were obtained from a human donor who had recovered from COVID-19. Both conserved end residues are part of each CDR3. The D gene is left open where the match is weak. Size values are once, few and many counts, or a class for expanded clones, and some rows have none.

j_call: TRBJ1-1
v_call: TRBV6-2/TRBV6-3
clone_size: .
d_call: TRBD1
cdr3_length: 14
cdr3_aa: CASSAAGGWAEAFF

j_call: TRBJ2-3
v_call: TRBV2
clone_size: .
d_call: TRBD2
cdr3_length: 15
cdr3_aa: CASGLAGGPLDTQYF

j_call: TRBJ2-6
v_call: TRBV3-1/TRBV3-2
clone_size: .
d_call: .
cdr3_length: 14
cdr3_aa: CASSQIAGANVLTF

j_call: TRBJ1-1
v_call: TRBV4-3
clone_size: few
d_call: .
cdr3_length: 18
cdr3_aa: CASSQGRSGRLRNTEAFF

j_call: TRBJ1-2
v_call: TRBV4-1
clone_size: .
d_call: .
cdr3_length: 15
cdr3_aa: CASSQATVGGYGYTF

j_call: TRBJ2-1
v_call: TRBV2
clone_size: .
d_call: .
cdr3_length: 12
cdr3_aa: CASRDTNNEQFF

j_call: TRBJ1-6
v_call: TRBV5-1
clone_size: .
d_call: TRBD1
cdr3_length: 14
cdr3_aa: CASSRDRNNSPLHF

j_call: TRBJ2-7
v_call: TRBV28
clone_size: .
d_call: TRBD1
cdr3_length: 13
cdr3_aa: CATNRGTAYEQYF

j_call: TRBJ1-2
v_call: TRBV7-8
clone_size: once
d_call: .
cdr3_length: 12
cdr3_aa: CATGHLNYGYTF

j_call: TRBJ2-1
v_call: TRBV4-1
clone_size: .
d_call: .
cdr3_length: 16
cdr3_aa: CASSQEYRHTSNEQFF